Below, 5 T cell receptor beta chains from the same sample are listed, as sequenced in a study of T cell repertoires in cytomegalovirus infection. TCRdb used MiXCR to reprocess the reads, holding one entry per CDR3 protein. The top ten clones hold 20% to 30% of a sample with approximately 500,000 distinct CDR3 sequences, more than 15% of them seen once. The material sequenced was CD8+ T cells from PBMCs. The receptors come from a human donor in good health (CMV status not recorded). Some clones in this sample may be carry-over from other donors' samples.

The chain recombines TRBV27 with TRBJ2-3; 8 bases line up with TRBD2. Germline assignment: CDR1 MNHEY and CDR2 SMNVEV (reference sequence). CDR3 length: 16 residues. V lost 5 bases and J lost 0; bases outside the gene matches: 7. Written as DNA, the CDR3 is TGTGCCAGCAGTCAGCGGGGGCGCGCTAGCACAGATACGCAGTATTTT. This codes for CASSQRGRASTDTQYF.

This clonotype showed up many times. This chain connects TRBV7-8 to TRBJ1-5; perhaps TRBD1 as D (5 bases). With 4 bases removed from V and 1 base from J, the gap between germline ends came to 14 bases. CDR1 is SGHVS, CDR2 FQNEAQ, per germline. The CDR3 length is 16 residues. The CDR3 protein is CASSYSREKSNQPQHF. The CDR3 bases are TGTGCCAGCAGCTACTCCAGGGAGAAGAGCAATCAGCCCCAGCATTTT.

This chain connects TRBV20-1 to TRBJ1-3, with TRBD1 matching over 10 bases. The CDR3 totals 16 residues. Germline V lookup: CDR1 DFQATT, CDR2 SNEGSKA (reference sequence). The junction had 12 bases not matched to a gene; V was cut back by 2 bases and J by 8 bases. The CDR3 nucleotides are TGCAGTGCTAGAATAGGGACAGGGGACGGCGTAGACACCATATATTTT. It codes for CSARIGTGDGVDTIYF.

The sample holds many counts of this clonotype. The gene calls are TRBV28 and TRBJ2-3; TRBD2 agrees at 10 bases. J was trimmed by 4 bases and V by 5 bases; bases with no gene match: 6. Germline CDR1 and CDR2: MDHEN and SYDVKM. The CDR3 is 15 amino acids. CDR3 sequence reads: CASSILAGAADTQYF. In nucleotides, the CDR3 is TGTGCCAGCAGTATCCTAGCGGGAGCGGCAGATACGCAGTATTTT.

This clonotype was detected only a few times. The chain is built from TRBV27 and TRBJ1-2, with D perhaps TRBD1 (5 bases). The CDR3 spans 13 residues. CDR1 is MNHEY, CDR2 SMNVEV, per germline (reference sequence). V was clipped by 7 bases and J by 8 bases, with 17 bases between them. CDR3 DNA sequence: TGTGCCAGCACCCCTGGACATGCCGCGGGCTACACCTTC. This sequence encodes CASTPGHAAGYTF.